This record looks at one T cell receptor beta chain sequence and its context. Clones were sequenced by immunoSEQ multiplex PCR, and TCRdb holds only the in-frame ones, with some missing. The sample records 150,000 or so clones, about 85% being singletons. The data derive from a study of blood T cell repertoires in COVID-19. The age range of participants was 18 to 89 years, with residence in more than 20 US areas. Recovered Cohort 3 donors showed two negative PCRs, clearance, or symptom resolution. V was pared by 5 bases and J by 4 bases, with 14 bases between. CDR3 length: 14 amino acids. Germline-derived CDR1 and CDR2 are SNHLY and FYNNEI.

The sequencing input was PBMCs or T cells enriched from blood (not recorded which). This clonotype originated in a woman aged 50 to 60 who had recovered from COVID-19. The J gene is TRBJ2-5, the V gene TRBV2; D is unclear. The CDR3 coding sequence is TGTGCCAGCAGTAAAGGGTTTGGAGCAGAGACCCAGTACTTC. Its translation: CASSKGFGAETQYF.